A selection of T cell receptor beta chains follows, all from one sample in a study of blood T cell repertoires in COVID-19. Profiled with immunoSEQ multiplex PCR; TCRdb holds only in-frame clones, not every one. The data show roughly 95,000 clones, more than 75% seen once. The sequenced material came from peripheral blood. These receptor sequences come from a man aged 80 or over with acute or convalescent COVID-19. Each CDR3 is given with its conserved first and last residue. Each record gives: clone size, V gene, J gene, D gene, CDR3 DNA, CDR3 protein. D genes are given only for firm matches. Size is omitted from some rows. Given values are once, few, many or a class for expanded clones.

clone size: once; V gene: TRBV24-1; J gene: TRBJ1-2; D gene: TRBD1; CDR3 DNA: TGTGCCACCAGTGATTCCTCACAGGGGGCAGACTATGGCTACACCTTC; CDR3 protein: CATSDSSQGADYGYTF
clone size: -; V gene: TRBV6-6; J gene: TRBJ1-2; D gene: TRBD1; CDR3 DNA: TGTGCCAGCAGTTCCGGACAGGTCGATGGCTACACCTTC; CDR3 protein: CASSSGQVDGYTF
clone size: -; V gene: TRBV4-3; J gene: TRBJ2-2; D gene: TRBD2; CDR3 DNA: TGCGCCAGCAGCCCTCAAGCGGGAGTAGGCACCGGGGAGCTGTTTTTT; CDR3 protein: CASSPQAGVGTGELFF
clone size: -; V gene: TRBV7-8; J gene: TRBJ1-1; D gene: -; CDR3 DNA: TGTGCCAGCAGCTTAGGTCAGGCTTTAGAAGCTTTCTTT; CDR3 protein: CASSLGQALEAFF
clone size: few; V gene: TRBV30; J gene: TRBJ1-1; D gene: -; CDR3 DNA: TGTGCCTGGTCCACGGCAGCGGGAAACACTGAAGCTTTCTTT; CDR3 protein: CAWSTAAGNTEAFF
clone size: few; V gene: TRBV28; J gene: TRBJ2-3; D gene: TRBD2; CDR3 DNA: TGTGCCAGCAGTTGGGACTATAGCGGGAGAAGGGATACGCAGTATTTT; CDR3 protein: CASSWDYSGRRDTQYF
clone size: few; V gene: TRBV6-5; J gene: TRBJ1-6; D gene: TRBD1; CDR3 DNA: TGTGCCAGCAGTTACTCGGCAGGGGGCTATTCACCCCTCCACTTT; CDR3 protein: CASSYSAGGYSPLHF
clone size: -; V gene: TRBV2; J gene: TRBJ1-2; D gene: -; CDR3 DNA: TGTGCCAGCAGTGAAGGACACTGGAATGGCTACACCTTC; CDR3 protein: CASSEGHWNGYTF
clone size: -; V gene: TRBV13; J gene: TRBJ2-3; D gene: -; CDR3 DNA: TGTGCCAGCAGCCCACCGGAAAGCGGCACAGATACGCAGTATTTT; CDR3 protein: CASSPPESGTDTQYF
clone size: once; V gene: TRBV18; J gene: TRBJ2-7; D gene: TRBD1; CDR3 DNA: TGTGCCAGCTCACCAGGGGGACAGCCCTACGAGCAGTACTTC; CDR3 protein: CASSPGGQPYEQYF
clone size: -; V gene: TRBV19; J gene: TRBJ1-3; D gene: -; CDR3 DNA: TGTGCCAGTAGTATCTCCGGGACAATTAGAAACACCATATATTTT; CDR3 protein: CASSISGTIRNTIYF
clone size: -; V gene: TRBV11-3; J gene: TRBJ2-3; D gene: TRBD2; CDR3 DNA: TGTGCCAGCAGCTCACCCTCTCTAGCGGGGGGCCCTACAGATACGCAGTATTTT; CDR3 protein: CASSSPSLAGGPTDTQYF
clone size: -; V gene: TRBV29-1; J gene: TRBJ2-4; D gene: -; CDR3 DNA: TGCAGCGTTGAAGATGGGAGGAGAAGAGGGAACATTCAGTACTTC; CDR3 protein: CSVEDGRRRGNIQYF
clone size: -; V gene: TRBV24-1; J gene: TRBJ2-1; D gene: TRBD2; CDR3 DNA: TGTGCCACCAGTGATTCTCCCCAAGCGGGGGCTTACAATGAGCAGTTCTTC; CDR3 protein: CATSDSPQAGAYNEQFF
clone size: -; V gene: TRBV7-8; J gene: TRBJ1-4; D gene: -; CDR3 DNA: TGTGCCAGCAGCTTAGAGCAGCAGGGTCGGGAAAAACTGTTTTTT; CDR3 protein: CASSLEQQGREKLFF
clone size: -; V gene: TRBV28; J gene: TRBJ2-1; D gene: -; CDR3 DNA: TGTGCCAGCAACCCTAGTCCGCGCTCCTACAATGAGCAGTTCTTC; CDR3 protein: CASNPSPRSYNEQFF
clone size: -; V gene: TRBV5-1; J gene: TRBJ2-7; D gene: TRBD1; CDR3 DNA: TGCGCCACCCGAGAGGGGGCTGGGTACGAGCAGTACTTC; CDR3 protein: CATREGAGYEQYF
clone size: -; V gene: TRBV27; J gene: TRBJ2-3; D gene: -; CDR3 DNA: TGTGCCAGCAGTTTACGTGGGAGGAGGGAAGATACGCAGTATTTT; CDR3 protein: CASSLRGRREDTQYF
clone size: -; V gene: TRBV6-6; J gene: TRBJ1-3; D gene: TRBD1; CDR3 DNA: TGTGCCAGCAGTGGGGACAGGGCCTCTGGAAACACCATATATTTT; CDR3 protein: CASSGDRASGNTIYF
clone size: -; V gene: TRBV19; J gene: TRBJ1-4; D gene: -; CDR3 DNA: TGTGCCAGTAGGTCACAGGGTTTGACTAATGAAAAACTGTTTTTT; CDR3 protein: CASRSQGLTNEKLFF
clone size: -; V gene: TRBV24-1; J gene: TRBJ2-5; D gene: -; CDR3 DNA: TGTGCCACCAGTGATTTTAGTAGCGCCGCGACCCAGTACTTC; CDR3 protein: CATSDFSSAATQYF
clone size: -; V gene: TRBV6-5; J gene: TRBJ2-7; D gene: -; CDR3 DNA: TGTGCCAGCAGTTCCCAGGGTCTCTACGAGCAGTACTTC; CDR3 protein: CASSSQGLYEQYF
clone size: -; V gene: TRBV27; J gene: TRBJ2-7; D gene: -; CDR3 DNA: TGTGCCAGCAGTTTCTGGGGAGATGGCGAGCAGTACTTC; CDR3 protein: CASSFWGDGEQYF
clone size: -; V gene: TRBV19; J gene: TRBJ2-5; D gene: TRBD1; CDR3 DNA: TGTGCCAGTACCCCGACAGGGATAGAGACCCAGTACTTC; CDR3 protein: CASTPTGIETQYF